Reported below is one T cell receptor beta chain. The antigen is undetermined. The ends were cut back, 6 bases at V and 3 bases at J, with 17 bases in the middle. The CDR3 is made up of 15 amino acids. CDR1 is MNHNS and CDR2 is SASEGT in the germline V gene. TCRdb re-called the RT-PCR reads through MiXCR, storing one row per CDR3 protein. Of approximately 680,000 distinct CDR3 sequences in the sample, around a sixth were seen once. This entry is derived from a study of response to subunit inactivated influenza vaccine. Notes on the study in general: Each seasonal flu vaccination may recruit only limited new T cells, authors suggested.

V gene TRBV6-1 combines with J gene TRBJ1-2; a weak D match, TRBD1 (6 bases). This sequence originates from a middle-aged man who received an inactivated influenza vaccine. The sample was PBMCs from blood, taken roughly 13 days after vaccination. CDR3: CASSVDRPPDYGYTF. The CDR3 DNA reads TGTGCCAGCAGCGTCGACAGGCCCCCCGACTATGGCTACACCTTC.